This T cell receptor (beta chain) was sequenced for a study of CD8 T cells in Susac syndrome. CDR3 length: 12 residues. V dropped 7 bases and J dropped 3 bases, with 13 bases sitting between them. The germline V gene has CDR1 SQVTM and CDR2 ANQGSEA. Reverse transcription of 0.5 to 1 ug RNA used random hexamers. Each CDR3 protein gets one entry after TCRdb re-called the immunoSEQ multiplex PCR reads with MiXCR. The data hold fewer than 35,000 distinct CDR3 sequences, with roughly 94% observed a single time. Sequencing was done on a sample of CD8+ T cells from PBMCs. The clonotype originates from a human donor in good health. The chain is built from TRBV29-1 and TRBJ2-7; D tentatively reads TRBD1 or TRBD2 (5 bases each). The CDR3 region is CSANTGGYEQYF. In DNA form, the CDR3 reads TGCAGCGCTAATACAGGAGGCTACGAGCAGTACTTC.